The T cell receptor beta chain under discussion was sequenced for a study of identical twins. There are a few counts of this clonotype. Germline assignment: CDR1 SNHLY and CDR2 FYNNEI. V lost 5 bases and J lost 7, with 18 bases in between. The CDR3 runs to 14 residues. From the 5' RACE reads, TCRdb called clonotypes with MiXCR, one entry per CDR3 protein. The table records 200,000 to 250,000 distinct CDR3 sequences, roughly 12% of them present only once. These data also formed part of another study, on yellow fever vaccine responses in identical twins.

This rearrangement joins TRBV2 to TRBJ2-7; D gene unclear. Sequenced: memory (CD45RO+) T cells sorted from blood. This TCR derives from a woman between 18 and 30 years old in good health. As DNA, the CDR3 is TGTGCCAGCAGTCCGACGAGGACCCTCGGGGAGCAGTACTTC. This translates into CASSPTRTLGEQYF.